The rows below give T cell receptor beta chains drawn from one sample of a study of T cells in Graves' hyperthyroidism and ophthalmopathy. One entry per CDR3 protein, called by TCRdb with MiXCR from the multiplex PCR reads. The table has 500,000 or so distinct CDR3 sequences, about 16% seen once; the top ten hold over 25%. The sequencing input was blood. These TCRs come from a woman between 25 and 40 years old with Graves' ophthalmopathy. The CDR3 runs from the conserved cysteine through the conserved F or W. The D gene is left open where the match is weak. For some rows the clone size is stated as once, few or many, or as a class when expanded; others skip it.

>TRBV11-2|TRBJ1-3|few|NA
TGTGCCAGCAGCCCCTTAAGACCGGGAAACACCATATATTTT
CASSPLRPGNTIYF
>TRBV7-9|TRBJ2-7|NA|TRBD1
TGTGCCAGCAGCGCAGTAGGACAGGCCTCATACGGGCAGTACTTC
CASSAVGQASYGQYF
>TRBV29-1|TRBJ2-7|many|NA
TGCAGTCAATCCCAGCACTCCTACGAGCAGTACTTC
CSQSQHSYEQYF
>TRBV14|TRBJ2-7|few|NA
TGTGCCAGCAGCCAAAGGGGGCGAGGGGGGAACGAGCAGTACTTC
CASSQRGRGGNEQYF
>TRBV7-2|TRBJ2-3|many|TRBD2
TGTGCCAGCAGCTTAGGGGGGACTAAATCCACAGATACGCAGTATTTT
CASSLGGTKSTDTQYF
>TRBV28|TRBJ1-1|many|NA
TGTGCCAGCAGTTTAGGGGCGCCGATGAACACTGAAGCTTTCTTT
CASSLGAPMNTEAFF
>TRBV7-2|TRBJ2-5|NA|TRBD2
TGTGCCAGCAGCTCGGGAGACCTAGCGGGCGCCCGAGAGACCCAGTACTTC
CASSSGDLAGARETQYF
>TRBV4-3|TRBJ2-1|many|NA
TGCGCCAGCAGCCAAGATCCGGTCAAGGGGAGCTCCTACAATGAGCAGTTCTTC
CASSQDPVKGSSYNEQFF
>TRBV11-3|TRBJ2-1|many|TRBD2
TGTGCCAGCAGCTCTTTAGCGGGAGGGCCGAATGAGCAGTTCTTC
CASSSLAGGPNEQFF
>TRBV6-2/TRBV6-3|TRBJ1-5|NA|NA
TGTGCCAGCAGTTACATAGGACGGTATCAGCCCCAGCATTTT
CASSYIGRYQPQHF
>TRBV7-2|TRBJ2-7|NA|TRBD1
TGTGCCAGCAGCCCGTCGGGGGGACAGGGGGACGAGCAGTACTTC
CASSPSGGQGDEQYF
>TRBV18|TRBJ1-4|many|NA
TGTGCCAGCTCACCCTGGACAGTAATGGAAAAACTGTTTTTT
CASSPWTVMEKLFF
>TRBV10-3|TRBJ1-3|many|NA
TGTGCCATCAGTGAGACTCGTACAGGGCGAACCTCTGGAAACACCATATATTTT
CAISETRTGRTSGNTIYF
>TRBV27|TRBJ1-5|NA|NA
TGTGCCAGCAGTTTATGGGGCTTGGGTAATCAGCCCCAGCATTTT
CASSLWGLGNQPQHF
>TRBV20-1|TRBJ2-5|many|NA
TGCAGTGCTAGGCGTACCGGGGCGGGGTTTAGGGAGACCCAGTACTTC
CSARRTGAGFRETQYF
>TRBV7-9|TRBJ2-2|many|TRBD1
TGTGCCAGCAACCTCGACAGGGTGGACACCGGGGAGCTGTTTTTT
CASNLDRVDTGELFF
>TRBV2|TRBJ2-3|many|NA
TGTGCCAGCAGTGACGGGACTAGCACAGATACGCAGTATTTT
CASSDGTSTDTQYF
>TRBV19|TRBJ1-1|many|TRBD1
TGTGCCAGTAGCCAGACAGGGAGAACTGAAGCTTTCTTT
CASSQTGRTEAFF
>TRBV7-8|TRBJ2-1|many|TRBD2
TGTGCCAGCAGCTACGCGCCTAGCGGGAGTAGCAATGAGCAGTTCTTC
CASSYAPSGSSNEQFF
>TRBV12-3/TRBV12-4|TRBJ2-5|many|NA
TGTGCCAGCAGTTCAGGGATCGGAGAGACCCAGTACTTC
CASSSGIGETQYF
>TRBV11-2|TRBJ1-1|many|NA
TGTGCCAGCAGCTTAGATGAAGGGAACACTGAAGCTTTCTTT
CASSLDEGNTEAFF
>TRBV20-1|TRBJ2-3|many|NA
TGCAGTGCTAGAGATCCGAGGAGCCGATCTAGCACAGATACGCAGTATTTT
CSARDPRSRSSTDTQYF
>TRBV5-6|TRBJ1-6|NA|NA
TGTGCCAGCAGCTTGTTCGGGGGTAAGGAGCCACCCCTCCACTTT
CASSLFGGKEPPLHF
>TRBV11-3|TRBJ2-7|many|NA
TGTGCCAGCAGCTTAGCCACGGACACTACCTACGAGCAGTACTTC
CASSLATDTTYEQYF
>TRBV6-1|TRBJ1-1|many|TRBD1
TGTGCCAGCAGTGAAGTATACCAGGGGGGGAACCCTGAAGCTTTCTTT
CASSEVYQGGNPEAFF
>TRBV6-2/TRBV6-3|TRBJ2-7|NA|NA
TGTGCCAGCAGTAACAGTGATGAGCAGTACTTC
CASSNSDEQYF
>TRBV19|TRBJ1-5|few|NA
TGTGCCAGTAGCGTCAGTGAAAGTCAGCCCCAGCATTTT
CASSVSESQPQHF
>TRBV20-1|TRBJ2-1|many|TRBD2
TGCAGTGCTAGATTGGGACTAGCGGGAGATGAGCAGTTCTTC
CSARLGLAGDEQFF
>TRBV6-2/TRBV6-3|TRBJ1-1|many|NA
TGTGCCAGCAGTTACGGGGGGCTGGACACTGAAGCTTTCTTT
CASSYGGLDTEAFF
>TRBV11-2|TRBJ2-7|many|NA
TGTGCCAGCAGCAAAGGGCTAGCTCTAAGGGTCGCCGAGCAGTACTTC
CASSKGLALRVAEQYF
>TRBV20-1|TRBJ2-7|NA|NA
TGCAGTGCTTTCGGGACTTCTAATCCCTACGAGCAGTACTTC
CSAFGTSNPYEQYF
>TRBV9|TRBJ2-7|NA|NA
TGTGCCAGCAGCCTCCGGGATCCCGACTACGAGCAGTACTTC
CASSLRDPDYEQYF
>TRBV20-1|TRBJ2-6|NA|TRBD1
TGCAGTGCTAGAGTTCTCGAGGGACAGGCAGCTGGGGCCAACGTCCTGACTTTC
CSARVLEGQAAGANVLTF
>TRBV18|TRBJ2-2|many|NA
TGTGCCAGCAGCCAAGGACCGAACACCGGGGAGCTGTTTTTT
CASSQGPNTGELFF
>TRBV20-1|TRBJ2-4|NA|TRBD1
TGCAGTGGGACAGGGGGCTGGGGAAACATTCAGTACTTC
CSGTGGWGNIQYF
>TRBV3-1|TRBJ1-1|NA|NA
TGTGCCAGCAGCCAAGGTTGGGGGAACACTGAAGCTTTCTTT
CASSQGWGNTEAFF
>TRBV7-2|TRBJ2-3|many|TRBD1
TGTGCCAGCAGCTTGGCAGGGGGCAAGGATACGCAGTATTTT
CASSLAGGKDTQYF
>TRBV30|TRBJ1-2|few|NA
TGTGCCTGGAGTCAAACGGGGTTATCCTATGGCTACACCTTC
CAWSQTGLSYGYTF
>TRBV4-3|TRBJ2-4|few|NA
TGCGCCGGCAGCCAATCCTCAGGGGGGAGGAGGGCCAAAAACATTCAGTACTTC
CAGSQSSGGRRAKNIQYF
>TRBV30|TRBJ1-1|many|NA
TGTGCCTGGCAACCCGGGACACTTAACACTGAAGCTTTCTTT
CAWQPGTLNTEAFF
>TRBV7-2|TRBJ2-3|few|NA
TGTGCCAGCGGGGAGAGACAGCGGCCCTTGGGGCTGGTCCACACAGATACGCAGTATTTT
CASGERQRPLGLVHTDTQYF
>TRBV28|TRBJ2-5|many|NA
TGTGCCAGCAGTCTCCCACTGGGCAGCCTCCAAGAGACCCAGTACTTC
CASSLPLGSLQETQYF
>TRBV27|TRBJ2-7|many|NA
TGTGCCAGCAGCAACCGTCGGTCGGGCGGGACCGGATTATACGAGCAGTACTTC
CASSNRRSGGTGLYEQYF
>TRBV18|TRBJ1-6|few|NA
TGTGCCAGCTCACCGGGAATTAATAATTCACCCCTCCACTTT
CASSPGINNSPLHF
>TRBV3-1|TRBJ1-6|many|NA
TGTGCCAGCAGCCACGCGGGGGCCGTTGGAATGTCACCCCTCCACTTT
CASSHAGAVGMSPLHF
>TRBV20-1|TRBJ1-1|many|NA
TGCAGTGCTAGAGATAACCAGGGCGAGTTAAAAGCTTTCTTT
CSARDNQGELKAFF
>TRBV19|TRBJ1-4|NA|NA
TGTGCCAGTCGAAGCGGTGCAACTAATGAAAAACTGTTTTTT
CASRSGATNEKLFF
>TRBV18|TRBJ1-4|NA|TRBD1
TGTGCCAGCTCGGACGAGGGGGCCACTAATGAAAAACTGTTTTTT
CASSDEGATNEKLFF